Only a few counts were recorded for the clone carrying this T cell receptor beta chain. Its antigen is undetermined. The source of the sample is a study of T cells in Graves' hyperthyroidism and ophthalmopathy. Study observations and caveats: Using 13 V-J features, a model discriminated ophthalmopathy from stable hyperthyroidism. Blood also contained most expanded thyroid clonotypes above 0.001.

This CDR3 is built from 14 residues. The germline V gene encodes CDR1 SGHDT and CDR2 YYEEEE. Unmatched junction bases numbered 8, after V lost 6 bases and J lost 2 bases. Uncontrolled infections, other autoimmune diseases, pregnancy or lactation led to exclusion of patients. The CDR3 regions of TCR beta were amplified from RNA transcripts. The HTBI set primed first-round TCR CDR3 RT-PCR. Each CDR3 protein gets one entry after TCRdb re-called the multiplex PCR reads with MiXCR. The sample yields some 560,000 distinct CDR3 sequences, roughly 14% seen once. The origin of this receptor is a woman in her thirties with Graves' hyperthyroidism. The chain links TRBV5-6 to TRBJ2-7; 7 nucleotides match TRBD1. Sample: blood. The CDR3 coding sequence is TGTGCCAGCAAACCGGGACAGTTTACCTACGAGCAGTACTTC. Its translation: CASKPGQFTYEQYF. Using reference TRBV5-6 and TRBJ2-7 for the parts outside the CDR3, the full variable domain is DAGVTQSPTHLIKTRGQQVTLRCSPKSGHDTVSWYQQALGQGPQFIFQYYEEEERQRGNFPDRFSGHQFPNYSSELNVNALLLGDSALYLCASKPGQFTYEQYFGPGTRLTVT.